This T cell receptor (beta chain) was obtained from a study of CD8+ T cells in alopecia areata. Study details: Oral tofacitinib (5 to 10 mg twice daily) was administered to treated patients. Findings and caveats of the study: Clonality was higher in lesional than normal scalp, especially in alopecia totalis/universalis. Scalp sample sequencing also detects resident alphabeta T cells of normal skin.

cDNA reverse transcribed from extracted RNA served as the sequencing template. Sequenced by immunoSEQ multiplex PCR; TCRdb stores in-frame clones only, minus some. The table has fewer than 250,000 clones, roughly three fifths seen once. With respect to this clone: The antigen is undetermined.

Treatment of the sample: oral pan-JAK inhibitor, 5-10 mg twice daily. Both peripheral blood and punch biopsies of lesional scalp skin were obtained from patients who had alopecia areata. After removal of 5 bases from V and 2 bases from J, the junction contained 11 bases not matched to a gene. The CDR3 covers 17 residues. CDR1 and CDR2 (germline): SNHLY, FYNNEI. The sample consisted of CD4+ T cells sorted from blood, taken at week 4, from a patient treated with tofacitinib. This sequence originates from a human donor with alopecia areata. The V call is TRBV2, the J call TRBJ2-3; 9 bases agree with TRBD2. CDR3 sequence: CASSPSTSGLNTDTQYF. DNA of the CDR3: TGTGCCAGCAGTCCATCGACTAGCGGCCTAAACACAGATACGCAGTATTTT.